This passage covers 27 T cell receptor beta chains from one sample sequenced in a study of shared T cell receptors in the human thymus. Generated by immunoSEQ multiplex PCR, the TCRdb table keeps only in-frame clones and is missing some. The table has hundreds of thousands of clones, around 82% seen once. The data were also submitted as part of a second study, on human thymus T cells.

Specimen: thymocytes. The receptors originated from a boy under two years old with a congenital heart defect.

The rearrangement links TRBV6-1 to TRBJ1-1; D ambiguous. Germline CDR1 and CDR2: MNHNS and SASEGT. The CDR3 spans 14 residues. The V and J ends lost 6 bases and 2 bases respectively, with 13 bases between them. This chain's CDR3 is CASRGPGTNTEAFF. In DNA, the CDR3 is TGTGCCAGCAGGGGCCCCGGCACCAACACTGAAGCTTTCTTT.

V gene TRBV14 combines with J gene TRBJ2-7; 8 bases are a match to TRBD2. Trimming took 2 bases from V and 3 from J; bases not matched to a gene: 9. The CDR3 is made up of 16 amino acids. CDR1 is SGHDN and CDR2 is FVKESK in the germline V gene. CDR3 DNA sequence: TGTGCCAGCAGCCAATCCAGAGGACTAGCTTTCTACGAGCAGTACTTC. Translated, it gives CASSQSRGLAFYEQYF.

The chain couples TRBV28 to TRBJ2-5; 9 bases are shared with TRBD2. This CDR3 region has 15 residues. The germline V gene has CDR1 MDHEN and CDR2 SYDVKM. The J segment lost 5 bases and the V segment lost 1 base, leaving 5 bases of the junction unmatched. Here the CDR3 DNA reads TGTGCCAGCAGTTTATTAGCGGGAGCTACCGAGACCCAGTACTTC. Translation: CASSLLAGATETQYF.

The J gene is TRBJ2-7, the V gene TRBV5-4, with a tentative D call TRBD1 (6 bases). Germline CDR1 SGHNT, CDR2 YYREEE (reference sequence). V was cut by 3 bases and J by 3 bases, with 16 bases left in between. The CDR3 runs to 15 residues. The CDR3 nucleotides are TGTGCCAGCAGCTCAGACAGGTTGGGGGTCTACGAGCAGTACTTC. Translated: CASSSDRLGVYEQYF. The full variable domain, its missing parts supplied by reference TRBV5-4 and TRBJ2-7, is ETGVTQSPTHLIKTRGQQVTLRCSSQSGHNTVSWYQQALGQGPQFIFQYYREEENGRGNFPPRFSGLQFPNYSSELNVNALELDDSALYLCASSSDRLGVYEQYFGPGTRLTVT.

The rearrangement joins TRBV30 to TRBJ2-7; 9 nucleotides line up with TRBD2. Germline V gene lookup returns CDR1 GTSNPN and CDR2 SVGIG (reference sequence). V shed 0 bases, J shed 5 bases, and the junction held 8 bases outside the gene matches. CDR3 length: 15 amino acids. The CDR3 here is CAWSVHSGSPNEQYF. The CDR3 nucleotides read TGTGCCTGGAGTGTACATAGCGGGAGCCCCAACGAGCAGTACTTC. The full variable domain, completed using reference TRBV30 and TRBJ2-7, is SQTIHQWPATLVQPVGSPLSLECTVEGTSNPNLYWYRQAAGRGLQLLFYSVGIGQISSEVPQNLSASRPQDRQFILSSKKLLLSDSGFYLCAWSVHSGSPNEQYFGPGTRLTVT.

The rearrangement uses TRBV4-1 and TRBJ2-3; a weak D match, TRBD2 (5 bases). The CDR3 extends over 16 amino acids. V dropped 0 bases and J dropped 0 bases, with 10 bases sitting between them. In germline, CDR1 is MGHRA, CDR2 YSYEKL. This chain's CDR3 is CASSQERASSTDTQYF. As DNA, the CDR3 is TGCGCCAGCAGCCAAGAGCGGGCCAGTAGCACAGATACGCAGTATTTT.

This chain uses TRBV6-1 with TRBJ2-5; 11 nucleotides line up with TRBD2. The CDR3 runs 16 residues. Germline V gene data show CDR1 as MNHNS and CDR2 as SASEGT. J gave up 4 bases and V 1 base, and 5 bases lay outside the gene matches. CDR3 region: CASSEVPTSGGETQYF. The DNA of the CDR3 is TGTGCCAGCAGTGAAGTCCCCACTAGCGGGGGAGAGACCCAGTACTTC.

The genes are TRBV29-1 and TRBJ2-3; 12 nucleotides match TRBD2. The J segment lost 0 bases and the V segment lost 2 bases, leaving 9 bases of the junction unmatched. The CDR3 loop spans 18 amino acids. Germline assignment: CDR1 SQVTM and CDR2 ANQGSEA. DNA of the CDR3: TGCAGCGTTGAATTCGGACTAGCGGGATATACTAGCACAGATACGCAGTATTTT. It is translated as CSVEFGLAGYTSTDTQYF.

Here the CDR3 DNA reads TGTGCCAGCAGCTGGAACACGGCTAGCGGGAGGGGGGCCTACGAGCAGTACTTC. Translated, it gives CASSWNTASGRGAYEQYF. The chain uses TRBV5-6 and TRBJ2-7; 12 bases match TRBD2. CDR3 length equals 18 residues. With 3 bases clipped from V and 2 bases from J, the junction kept 12 bases outside the gene matches. Germline loops: CDR1 SGHDT, CDR2 YYEEEE.

V is TRBV6-1 and J is TRBJ1-2; the D gene is possibly TRBD1 (6 bases). This CDR3 contains 14 residues. V lost 6 bases to trimming and J lost 1 base, with 12 bases between them. In germline, CDR1 is MNHNS, CDR2 SASEGT. CDR3 sequence reads: CASRGASDNYGYTF. The CDR3 DNA sequence: TGTGCCAGCAGGGGGGCCTCGGATAACTATGGCTACACCTTC.

The chain recombines TRBV28 with TRBJ2-2; 8 bases fit TRBD2. The CDR3 contains 16 residues. CDR1 is MDHEN and CDR2 is SYDVKM in the germline V gene. V dropped 5 bases and J dropped 1; count of bases not matched to a gene: 6. The DNA of the CDR3 is TGTGCCAGCAGTCCGAAGCGGGAGCGGAACACCGGGGAGCTGTTTTTT. As protein: CASSPKRERNTGELFF.

The rearrangement joins TRBV29-1 to TRBJ2-7; tentative D call: TRBD1 (5 bases). This CDR3 region has 13 residues. Germline V gives CDR1 SQVTM, CDR2 ANQGSEA. Trimming cost V 3 bases and J 2 bases, with 11 bases left between them. CDR3 DNA: TGCAGCGTTGACAGGGAAGGAACCTACGAGCAGTACTTC. The encoded protein is CSVDREGTYEQYF.

This chain connects TRBV20-1 to TRBJ2-5; perhaps TRBD2 as D (6 bases). Germline CDR1 reads DFQATT; CDR2 reads SNEGSKA (reference sequence). This CDR3 is built from 11 residues. Trimming stripped 8 bases from V and 4 bases from J, with 11 bases between. This CDR3 is CSPGVRETQYF. In DNA, the CDR3 is TGCAGTCCGGGAGTAAGAGAGACCCAGTACTTC.

The rearrangement uses TRBV12-5 and TRBJ1-5; 7 nucleotides line up with TRBD1. In germline, CDR1 is LGHNT, CDR2 FRNRAP. The CDR3 length is 23 residues. V lost 1 base and J lost 11; bases outside the gene matches: 35. CDR3 loop: CASGLAGEWPGIWGTAYYGAQHF. The CDR3 nucleotides read TGTGCTAGTGGTTTGGCAGGGGAGTGGCCGGGAATCTGGGGGACAGCTTATTATGGAGCCCAGCATTTT.

The rearrangement uses TRBV4-2 and TRBJ2-7; the match to TRBD1 covers 7 bases. V trimming: 0 bases; J trimming: 5 bases; junction bases outside the gene matches: 4. Germline CDR1 is LGHNA and CDR2 is YNFKEQ. This CDR3 spans 14 amino acids. Here the CDR3 reads CASSQDTGADEQYF. The CDR3 region has the DNA TGTGCCAGCAGCCAAGATACAGGGGCCGACGAGCAGTACTTC.

V gene TRBV5-6 combines with J gene TRBJ2-1; TRBD2 aligns across 8 bases. Germline loops: CDR1 SGHDT, CDR2 YYEEEE. The CDR3 contains 15 residues. After removal of 5 bases from V and 4 bases from J, the junction contained 8 bases not matched to a gene. The CDR3 coding sequence is TGTGCCAGCAGATCTAGCGGGCGGGTTTACAATGAGCAGTTCTTC. Its translation is CASRSSGRVYNEQFF. The whole variable domain, filled in from reference TRBV5-6 and TRBJ2-1, reads DAGVTQSPTHLIKTRGQQVTLRCSPKSGHDTVSWYQQALGQGPQFIFQYYEEEERQRGNFPDRFSGHQFPNYSSELNVNALLLGDSALYLCASRSSGRVYNEQFFGPGTRLTVL.

The rearrangement joins TRBV14 to TRBJ2-7; tentative D call: TRBD2 (5 bases). Germline CDR1 reads SGHDN; CDR2 reads FVKESK. CDR3 size: 12 residues. V shed 4 bases and J shed 3 bases, with 7 bases lying between them. This CDR3 reads CASSPRGYEQYF. CDR3 DNA sequence: TGTGCCAGCAGCCCCCGGGGCTACGAGCAGTACTTC. The full variable domain, completed using reference TRBV14 and TRBJ2-7, is EAGVTQFPSHSVIEKGQTVTLRCDPISGHDNLYWYRRVMGKEIKFLLHFVKESKQDESGMPNNRFLAERTGGTYSTLKVQPAELEDSGVYFCASSPRGYEQYFGPGTRLTVT.

This clone has only one observation. The chain has TRBV4-3 and TRBJ2-1, with 7 bases aligning to TRBD2. V trimming: 1 base; J trimming: 5 bases; junction bases outside the gene matches: 11. The CDR3 totals 17 residues. Germline-derived CDR1 and CDR2 are LGHNA and YSLEER. CDR3 in DNA: TGCGCCAGCAGCCAAGGTAAAGCGGGGTGGGATCACAATGAGCAGTTCTTC. Its protein is CASSQGKAGWDHNEQFF.

For the CDR3, the DNA is TGTGCCAGCAGTATACCGAGAGGGAGGCAAGAGACCCAGTACTTC. Its protein product is CASSIPRGRQETQYF. V is TRBV28 and J is TRBJ2-5, with TRBD2 as a possible D gene (6 bases). Germline V lookup: CDR1 MDHEN, CDR2 SYDVKM. The CDR3 has 15 amino acids. The V end was cut by 5 bases, the J end by 2 bases, with 15 bases between.

V is TRBV7-9 and J is TRBJ2-5, with TRBD2 matching 13 bases. Unmatched junction bases numbered 9, after V lost 5 bases and J lost 3 bases. CDR1 SEHNR and CDR2 FQNEAQ come from the germline V gene (reference sequence). CDR3 length equals 17 residues. The CDR3 DNA reads TGTGCCAGCAGCCCGACTAGCGGGAGGAGTATTGAAGAGACCCAGTACTTC. This encodes CASSPTSGRSIEETQYF.

This clone was found once. V is TRBV27 and J is TRBJ2-7; 7 bases line up with TRBD1. This CDR3 has 15 residues. With V trimmed by 2 bases and J by 4 bases, 8 bases remained unmatched. The germline V gene has CDR1 MNHEY and CDR2 SMNVEV (reference sequence). As DNA, the CDR3 is TGTGCCAGCAGTTTAGGTCCAGGGGGACCGTACGAGCAGTACTTC. Protein sequence: CASSLGPGGPYEQYF.

V gene TRBV11-1 combines with J gene TRBJ2-1; a weak D match, TRBD2 (6 bases). This CDR3 is 15 amino acids long. Germline V gene lookup returns CDR1 SGHAT and CDR2 FQDESV (reference sequence). The ends were cut back, 4 bases at V and 8 bases at J, with 18 bases in the middle. This CDR3 reads CASSSNLASHDEQFF. The CDR3 DNA follows: TGTGCCAGCAGCTCGAATCTAGCGAGCCATGATGAGCAGTTCTTC.

This chain connects TRBV11-3 to TRBJ2-7; D gene unclear. V shed 5 bases and J shed 2 bases, with 13 bases lying between them. Germline CDR1 SGHNT, CDR2 YENEEA. This CDR3 region has 14 residues. Here the CDR3 reads CASSPPHRPYEQYF. CDR3 DNA sequence: TGTGCCAGCAGCCCCCCACACAGACCCTACGAGCAGTACTTC.

The V gene is TRBV4-3, the J gene TRBJ2-4, with 8 bases lining up with TRBD1. Germline V gene sequence: CDR1 LGHNA, CDR2 YSLEER. The ends lost 3 bases at V and 8 bases at J; junction bases unmatched: 6. The CDR3 contains 14 residues. The CDR3 DNA reads as TGCGCCAGCAGCCAGGACAGGGCGTTGGACATTCAGTACTTC. This translates into CASSQDRALDIQYF.

The CDR3 DNA sequence: TGTGCCACCAGCCCGGGACAGGGGAATGGCTACACCTTC. Its translation: CATSPGQGNGYTF. This chain links TRBV15 with TRBJ1-2, with 10 bases that match TRBD1. The CDR3 runs 13 residues. The J segment lost 6 bases and the V segment lost 5 bases, leaving 3 bases of the junction unmatched. CDR1 and CDR2 from the germline V gene are LNHNV and YYDKDF (reference sequence).

J is TRBJ2-7 and V is TRBV27; possibly TRBD1 for D (5 bases). Germline CDR1 reads MNHEY; CDR2 reads SMNVEV (reference sequence). The V gene lost 4 bases and the J gene lost 4 bases, with 20 bases spanning the gap. There are 16 residues in the CDR3. As DNA, the CDR3 is TGTGCCAGCAGTTCCAGCACAGGTTTGGCCTATTACGAGCAGTACTTC. This translates into CASSSSTGLAYYEQYF.

This CDR3 is CASSPHRGQDYEQYF. The CDR3 DNA sequence: TGTGCCAGCAGTCCACATAGGGGACAGGACTACGAGCAGTACTTC. The V and J genes are TRBV28 and TRBJ2-7; 8 bases are shared with TRBD1. CDR1 and CDR2 (germline): MDHEN, SYDVKM. There are 15 residues in the CDR3. V lost 5 bases, J lost 3 bases, and 9 bases stayed unmatched.